A single sample is the source of the 4 T cell receptor beta chains below, sequenced in a study of cytomegalovirus exposure and HLA in healthy donors. The PCR used 60 Vbeta and 13 Jbeta primers. TCRdb's copy holds only in-frame clones and misses some; the assay was immunoSEQ multiplex PCR. The table shows over 150,000 clones, with 80% occurring only once. What was sequenced was PBMCs. The source is a man aged 25 to 40 in good health and CMV-seronegative.

The sample holds one count of this clone. The V call is TRBV4-1, the J call TRBJ2-1; 12 bases match TRBD2. The CDR3 is 15 residues long. J was trimmed by 8 bases and V by 1 base; bases with no gene match: 3. Germline V lookup: CDR1 MGHRA, CDR2 YSYEKL. This chain's CDR3 is CASSQVGLAGHEQFF. CDR3 DNA: TGCGCCAGCAGCCAAGTGGGACTAGCGGGCCATGAGCAGTTCTTC.

The V and J genes are TRBV27 and TRBJ1-1, with 8 bases that match TRBD1. CDR1 is MNHEY, CDR2 SMNVEV, per germline (reference sequence). V trimming: 6 bases; J trimming: 1 base; junction bases outside the gene matches: 7. CDR3 length equals 15 residues. CDR3 loop: CASRKADRGNTEAFF. In DNA form, the CDR3 reads TGTGCCAGCAGAAAAGCTGACAGGGGGAACACTGAAGCTTTCTTT.

The chain couples TRBV11-2 to TRBJ1-1, with D unclear. The length of the CDR3 is 13 residues. Germline-derived CDR1 and CDR2 are SGHAT and FQNNGV. The V end was cut by 1 base, the J end by 5 bases, with 8 bases between. In DNA, the CDR3 is TGTGCCAGCAGCTTAGTAAGGGAGACTGAAGCTTTCTTT. Its translation: CASSLVRETEAFF.

The chain uses TRBV29-1 and TRBJ1-1; 7 nucleotides match TRBD1. The CDR3 length is 13 residues. J was trimmed by 0 bases and V by 6 bases; bases with no gene match: 4. CDR1 and CDR2 (germline): SQVTM, ANQGSEA. CDR3 residues: CSVEGTVNTEAFF. CDR3 sequence (DNA): TGCAGCGTCGAGGGGACAGTGAACACTGAAGCTTTCTTT.